The next 3 T cell receptor beta chains were all read from a single sample in a study of early T cells in non-severe SARS-CoV-2 infection. MiXCR, run by TCRdb on the 5' RACE reads, gives a single entry per CDR3 protein. The sample contains 53,000 or so distinct CDR3 sequences, roughly 9.8% of which appear only once. The sample consisted of whole blood. Receptor source: an adult who was a healthcare worker with PCR-confirmed SARS-CoV-2 infection or an uninfected control (not recorded which).

The chain is built from TRBV21-1 and TRBJ2-3; whether TRBD2, the table's D call, matches the DNA was not checked. TRBV21-1 counts as a pseudogene. CDR3 length: 16 residues. CDR3 sequence (DNA): TGTGCCAGCAGCCCCCGACCGACTAGCGGGAGTGGTACGCAGTATTTT. This sequence encodes CASSPRPTSGSGTQYF.

This clonotype was counted at least ten times. The chain employs TRBV28 and TRBJ1-1, with D uncertain. V dropped 1 base and J dropped 4 bases, with 10 bases sitting between them. Germline CDR1 is MDHEN and CDR2 is SYDVKM. CDR3 length: 14 amino acids. The CDR3 loop reads CASSLSGSRTEAFF. In DNA, the CDR3 is TGTGCCAGCAGTTTATCAGGATCGCGCACTGAAGCTTTCTTT.

This clonotype showed up many times. The chain uses TRBV27 and TRBJ2-1; 8 bases are a match to TRBD2. CDR3 length equals 15 residues. Germline values: CDR1 MNHEY, CDR2 SMNVEV (reference sequence). The V segment lost 5 bases and the J segment 0 bases; nucleotides outside the gene matches: 3. CDR3 residues: CASSLTSGSYNEQFF. The CDR3 DNA is TGTGCCAGCAGTCTCACTAGCGGCTCCTACAATGAGCAGTTCTTC.